The rows below give T cell receptor beta chains drawn from one sample of a study of OX40 agonist ivuxolimab in advanced cancers. The table came from immunoSEQ multiplex PCR; TCRdb's copy has only in-frame clones and leaves some out. Among 25,000 to 35,000 clones listed, approximately 91% were seen once. The sample here was CD4+ or CD8+ T cells sorted from blood, taken in a trial of the OX40 agonist ivuxolimab. These receptors all come from an adult with an advanced solid tumor such as melanoma, head and neck, liver or kidney cancer. CDR3s include the opening cysteine and the closing phenylalanine or tryptophan. The D gene is left open where the match is weak. Clone sizes are given selectively: once, few, many, or a class where the clone is expanded.

v_gene	d_gene	abundance	j_gene	CDR3aa	CDR3nt
TRBV30	TRBD1	NA	TRBJ1-5	CAWSDGQGNQPQHF	TGTGCCTGGAGCGACGGACAGGGCAATCAGCCCCAGCATTTT
TRBV7-9	NA	NA	TRBJ2-1	CASSLLGGRDNEQFF	TGTGCCAGCAGCTTACTCGGGGGGCGCGACAATGAGCAGTTCTTC
TRBV9	NA	NA	TRBJ1-2	CASSPRGGGDNYGYTF	TGTGCCAGCAGCCCCCGTGGAGGGGGGGATAACTATGGCTACACCTTC
TRBV4-1	NA	NA	TRBJ2-7	CASSQGLFGKAGDEQYF	TGCGCCAGCAGCCAAGGATTATTTGGTAAGGCAGGGGACGAGCAGTACTTC
TRBV14	TRBD2	NA	TRBJ2-7	CASSPTSGVAYEQYF	TGTGCCAGCAGTCCGACTAGCGGGGTAGCCTACGAGCAGTACTTC
TRBV18	TRBD2	once	TRBJ2-1	CASSLWGRGLYNEQFF	TGTGCCAGCTCTCTCTGGGGGAGGGGCCTCTACAATGAGCAGTTCTTC
TRBV13	TRBD2	NA	TRBJ2-5	CASSAAGTSGSQETQYF	TGTGCCAGCAGCGCAGCCGGGACTAGCGGGTCCCAAGAGACCCAGTACTTC
TRBV4-2	NA	NA	TRBJ2-7	CASSHPLAVEIYEQYF	TGTGCCAGCAGCCACCCACTCGCGGTAGAGATCTACGAGCAGTACTTC
TRBV6-5	NA	NA	TRBJ2-3	CASSYGPLKDTQYF	TGTGCCAGCAGTTACGGGCCCCTGAAAGATACGCAGTATTTT
TRBV7-9	NA	NA	TRBJ2-1	CASSYGHNEQFF	TGTGCCAGCAGCTATGGACATAATGAGCAGTTCTTC
TRBV10-3	NA	once	TRBJ1-5	CAISESINQPQHF	TGTGCCATCAGTGAGTCGATCAATCAGCCCCAGCATTTT
TRBV11-1	NA	NA	TRBJ2-2	CASSFGQGVTGELFF	TGTGCCAGCAGCTTTGGTCAGGGCGTCACCGGGGAGCTGTTTTTT
TRBV13	NA	few	TRBJ1-2	CASSLSRGLLNGYTF	TGTGCCAGCAGTTTATCGAGAGGGCTCCTCAATGGCTACACCTTC
TRBV7-9	TRBD1	NA	TRBJ2-1	CASRTGTYNEQFF	TGTGCCAGCAGGACAGGGACATACAATGAGCAGTTCTTC
TRBV25-1	NA	NA	TRBJ1-6	CASRGFYNSPLHF	TGTGCCAGCCGGGGATTCTATAATTCACCCCTCCACTTT
TRBV5-5	TRBD1	NA	TRBJ1-1	CASSPGGNTEAFF	TGTGCCAGCAGCCCAGGGGGTAACACTGAAGCTTTCTTT
TRBV5-1	NA	NA	TRBJ1-5	CASSERGGAGQPQHF	TGCGCCAGCAGCGAGCGAGGCGGGGCTGGACAGCCCCAGCATTTT
TRBV5-5	NA	few	TRBJ2-7	CASSQDPLVPPEQYF	TGTGCCAGCAGCCAAGATCCACTAGTCCCTCCAGAACAGTACTTC
TRBV30	NA	NA	TRBJ1-2	CAWSLVRTNYGYTF	TGTGCCTGGAGCTTGGTTCGAACTAACTATGGCTACACCTTC
TRBV30	TRBD1	NA	TRBJ2-1	CAWIPGQGSINEQFF	TGTGCCTGGATACCGGGACAGGGGTCAATCAATGAGCAGTTCTTC
TRBV2	NA	NA	TRBJ1-1	CASSETADLNTEAFF	TGTGCCAGCAGTGAAACAGCCGACCTGAACACTGAAGCTTTCTTT
TRBV28	TRBD1	NA	TRBJ2-1	CASSFRGLYNEQFF	TGTGCCAGCAGTTTCAGGGGGCTCTACAATGAGCAGTTCTTC
TRBV30	NA	NA	TRBJ1-1	CAWVGEARENTEAFF	TGTGCCTGGGTGGGCGAAGCAAGGGAGAACACTGAAGCTTTCTTT
TRBV5-1	TRBD1	NA	TRBJ1-2	CASSLVLGGAGYGYTF	TGCGCCAGCAGCTTGGTGTTAGGGGGCGCAGGCTATGGCTACACCTTC
TRBV7-3	NA	NA	TRBJ2-1	CASSETFYNEQFF	TGTGCCAGCAGCGAGACCTTCTACAATGAGCAGTTCTTC
TRBV10-3	TRBD1	NA	TRBJ1-1	CAIREGQAPVNTEAFF	TGTGCCATCAGAGAGGGACAGGCCCCGGTGAACACTGAAGCTTTCTTT
TRBV7-9	NA	few	TRBJ1-5	CASSPKGRGPQPQHF	TGTGCCAGCAGCCCCAAGGGACGAGGACCTCAGCCCCAGCATTTT
TRBV10-3	NA	once	TRBJ2-2	CAISESDLRRTGELFF	TGTGCCATCAGTGAGTCTGACCTGCGGCGAACCGGGGAGCTGTTTTTT
TRBV4-2	TRBD1	NA	TRBJ2-7	CASSQAPTGGTYEQYF	TGTGCCAGCAGCCAAGCCCCCACAGGGGGCACCTACGAGCAGTACTTC
TRBV2	NA	NA	TRBJ2-5	CASTMVERRETQYF	TGTGCCAGCACCATGGTAGAACGTCGAGAGACCCAGTACTTC
TRBV27	NA	NA	TRBJ2-7	CASSLGYEQYF	TGTGCCAGCAGTTTGGGTTACGAGCAGTACTTC
TRBV7-9	TRBD2	once	TRBJ2-7	CASSLVGLADEQYF	TGTGCCAGCAGCTTAGTGGGACTAGCAGACGAGCAGTACTTC
TRBV28	TRBD2	medium-sized	TRBJ2-7	CASSLLPGTSGRDKTYEQYF	TGTGCCAGCAGTTTATTGCCCGGGACTAGCGGGAGGGATAAAACCTACGAGCAGTACTTC
TRBV19	NA	NA	TRBJ1-4	CASSNPEKLFF	TGTGCCAGTAGTAATCCTGAAAAACTGTTTTTT
TRBV27	NA	once	TRBJ2-5	CASSLLGETQYF	TGTGCCAGCAGTTTATTAGGGGAGACCCAGTACTTC
TRBV6-6	NA	NA	TRBJ1-5	CASSYDRRAGQPQHF	TGTGCCAGCAGTTACGATAGGCGGGCTGGTCAGCCCCAGCATTTT
TRBV7-3	TRBD1	few	TRBJ2-7	CASSSGQGDYEQYF	TGTGCCAGCAGCTCCGGACAGGGGGACTACGAGCAGTACTTC
TRBV4-1	NA	NA	TRBJ2-7	CASSQDPFPSSYEQYF	TGCGCCAGCAGCCAAGATCCTTTCCCGAGCTCCTACGAGCAGTACTTC
TRBV6-4	NA	few	TRBJ2-1	CASSDLATSSYNEQFF	TGTGCCAGCAGTGATTTAGCGACCAGCTCCTACAATGAGCAGTTCTTC
TRBV6-5	NA	NA	TRBJ2-3	CASSYSLSGTDTQYF	TGTGCCAGCAGTTACTCTTTGTCGGGCACAGATACGCAGTATTTT
TRBV18	NA	NA	TRBJ2-5	CASSVRVMGQETQYF	TGTGCCAGCTCAGTGCGGGTTATGGGCCAAGAGACCCAGTACTTC
TRBV6-5	TRBD2	NA	TRBJ2-1	CASTHEGGGNEQFF	TGTGCCAGCACCCACGAGGGCGGGGGAAATGAGCAGTTCTTC
TRBV6-1	TRBD2	NA	TRBJ2-1	CASSGTSEADEQFF	TGTGCCAGCAGTGGGACTAGCGAGGCTGATGAGCAGTTCTTC
TRBV7-9	NA	NA	TRBJ2-7	CASSGGTTPTRGSSYEQYF	TGTGCCAGCAGCGGCGGGACAACCCCTACGCGCGGGAGCTCCTACGAGCAGTACTTC
TRBV4-3	NA	NA	TRBJ2-2	CASSQDFGNTGELFF	TGCGCCAGCAGCCAAGATTTCGGAAACACCGGGGAGCTGTTTTTT
TRBV6-5	NA	NA	TRBJ2-1	CASSYDVAEIHNEQFF	TGTGCCAGCAGTTACGATGTAGCGGAAATACACAATGAGCAGTTCTTC
TRBV21-1	NA	NA	TRBJ1-2	CASSGPQPGQGDYGYTF	TGTGCCAGCTCGGGGCCCCAACCGGGACAGGGGGACTATGGCTACACCTTC
TRBV9	NA	NA	TRBJ2-5	CASSPWGGETQYF	TGTGCCAGCAGCCCCTGGGGAGGAGAGACCCAGTACTTC
TRBV15	TRBD1	once	TRBJ1-2	CATSLGTGDYYGYTF	TGTGCCACCAGCCTGGGGACAGGAGATTACTATGGCTACACCTTC
TRBV9	TRBD1	NA	TRBJ2-7	CASSVGDGQGTYEQYF	TGTGCCAGCAGCGTAGGGGATGGACAGGGTACCTACGAGCAGTACTTC
TRBV5-5	TRBD2	NA	TRBJ2-7	CASSFGTGRQTYEQYF	TGTGCCAGCAGCTTTGGAACCGGGAGGCAGACCTACGAGCAGTACTTC
TRBV30	NA	NA	TRBJ1-1	CAWTSGIYYLNTEAFF	TGTGCCTGGACCTCAGGTATCTATTACTTAAACACTGAAGCTTTCTTT
TRBV6-4	NA	few	TRBJ2-7	CASSEPHLGSYEQYF	TGTGCCAGCAGTGAACCCCATTTGGGATCCTACGAGCAGTACTTC
TRBV6-4	NA	NA	TRBJ1-3	CASSVPLGTPGNTIYF	TGTGCCAGCAGTGTTCCCCTCGGCACCCCTGGAAACACCATATATTTT
TRBV7-6	NA	NA	TRBJ2-3	CASSLLGTDTQYF	TGTGCCAGCAGCCTCCTCGGAACAGATACGCAGTATTTT